This entry concerns a single TCR beta chain. Its antigen is still unknown. Sequenced by immunoSEQ multiplex PCR; TCRdb stores in-frame clones only, minus some. The table shows fewer than 90,000 clones, with about 86% occurring only once. The V gene's germline CDR1 is SGHTA and CDR2 FQGNSA. The V end was cut by 5 bases, the J end by 3 bases, with 13 bases between. CDR3 length equals 14 residues. This specimen comes from a study of T cell responses to AZD1222 COVID-19 vaccine. Broader study findings: At baseline, just a handful of AZD1222 recipients tested seropositive. Sampling that yielded the repertoires occurred only after the peak T cell response. Mostly white British, mostly female donors; authors suggested clonal diversity may be underestimated. Spike-specific TCR breadth rose after two AZD1222 doses, and depth rose as well.

This clonotype was obtained from an adult who received the AZD1222 COVID-19 vaccine. The sequences come from peripheral blood, collected 28 days after the second AZD1222 dose. The chain joins TRBV7-2 to TRBJ2-5; D may be TRBD1 (5 bases). CDR3 protein: CASSLIWGEETQYF. CDR3 coding DNA: TGTGCCAGCAGCCTGATTTGGGGCGAAGAGACCCAGTACTTC. Looking up the rest from reference TRBV7-2 and TRBJ2-5 gives the full variable domain: GAGVSQSPSNKVTEKGKDVELRCDPISGHTALYWYRQSLGQGLEFLIYFQGNSAPDKSGLPSDRFSAERTGGSVSTLTIQRTQQEDSAVYLCASSLIWGEETQYFGPGTRLLVL.